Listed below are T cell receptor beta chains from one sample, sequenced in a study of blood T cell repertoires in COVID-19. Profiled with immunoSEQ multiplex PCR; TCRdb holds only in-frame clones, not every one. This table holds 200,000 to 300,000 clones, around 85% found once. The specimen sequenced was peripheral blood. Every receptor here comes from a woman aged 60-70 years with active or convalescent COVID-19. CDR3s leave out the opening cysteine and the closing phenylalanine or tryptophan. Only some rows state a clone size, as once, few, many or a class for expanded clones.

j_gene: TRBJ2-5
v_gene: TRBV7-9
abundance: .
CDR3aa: ASSSPRGREETQY

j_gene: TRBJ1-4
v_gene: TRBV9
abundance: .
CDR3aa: ASSVGAGFDEKLF

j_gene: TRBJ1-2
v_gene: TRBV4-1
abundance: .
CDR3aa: ASSLREGSRYT

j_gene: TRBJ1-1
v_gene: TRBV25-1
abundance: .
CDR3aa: ASSEAGQVTEAF

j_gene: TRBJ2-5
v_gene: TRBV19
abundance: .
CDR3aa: ASSLTVQETQY

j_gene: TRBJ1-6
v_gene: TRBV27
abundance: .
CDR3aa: ASSIRGSIYSPLH

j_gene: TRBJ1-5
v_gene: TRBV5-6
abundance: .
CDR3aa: ASSLGGVGSNQPQH

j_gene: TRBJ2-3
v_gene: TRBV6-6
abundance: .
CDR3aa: ASSPDGQAYTDTQY

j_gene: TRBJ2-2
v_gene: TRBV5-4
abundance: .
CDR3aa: ASSFGGNTGELF

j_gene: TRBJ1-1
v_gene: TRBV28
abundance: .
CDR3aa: ASSPDMNTEAF

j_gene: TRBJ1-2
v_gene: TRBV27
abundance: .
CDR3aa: ASSLTGGSFYGYT

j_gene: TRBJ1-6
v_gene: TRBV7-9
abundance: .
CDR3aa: ASSAGGEHSPPLH

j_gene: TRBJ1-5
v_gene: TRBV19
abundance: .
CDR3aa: ASSGASLNQPQH

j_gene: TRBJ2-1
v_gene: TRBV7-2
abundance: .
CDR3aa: ASSLVGRKDEQF

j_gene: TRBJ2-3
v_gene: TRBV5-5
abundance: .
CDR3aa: ASSTAGTQY

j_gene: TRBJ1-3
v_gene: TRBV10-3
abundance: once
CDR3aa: ATQGGTGTNSGNTIY

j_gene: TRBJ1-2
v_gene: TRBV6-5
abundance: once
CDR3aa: ASSYSVRDYGYGYT

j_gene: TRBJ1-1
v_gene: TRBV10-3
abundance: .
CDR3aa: AVQGGSTEAF

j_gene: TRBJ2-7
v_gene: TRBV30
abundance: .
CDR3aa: AWSVGDSASYEQY

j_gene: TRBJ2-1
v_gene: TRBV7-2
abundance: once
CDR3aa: ASSLEGLRTSGGYNEQF

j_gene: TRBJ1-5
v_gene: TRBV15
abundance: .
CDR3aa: ATSGDRTQPQH

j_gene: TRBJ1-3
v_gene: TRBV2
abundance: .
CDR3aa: ASSEPGDTIY

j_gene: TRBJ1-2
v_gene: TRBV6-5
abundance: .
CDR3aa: ASSRRSGGYT

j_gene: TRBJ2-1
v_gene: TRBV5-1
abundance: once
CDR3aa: ASSWGQGNEQF

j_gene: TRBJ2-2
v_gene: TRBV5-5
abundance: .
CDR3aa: ASSRNGGAGELF

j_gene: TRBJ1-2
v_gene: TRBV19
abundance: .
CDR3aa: ASSQGIGYGYT

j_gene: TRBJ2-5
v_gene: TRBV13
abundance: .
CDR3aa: ASSPETSRETQY

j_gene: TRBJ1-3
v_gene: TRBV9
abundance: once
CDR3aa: ARTYRGIY

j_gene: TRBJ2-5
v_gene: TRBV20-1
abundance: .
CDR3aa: SASGNSGTSIETQY

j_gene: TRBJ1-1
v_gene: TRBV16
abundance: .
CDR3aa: ASSQSQLTEAF

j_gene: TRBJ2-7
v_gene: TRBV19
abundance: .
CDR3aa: ASSPPEGQGIYEQY

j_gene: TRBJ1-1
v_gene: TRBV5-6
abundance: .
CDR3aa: ASSWGLSTEAF

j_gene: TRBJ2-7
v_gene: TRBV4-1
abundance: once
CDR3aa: ASSQAGTGFSYEQY

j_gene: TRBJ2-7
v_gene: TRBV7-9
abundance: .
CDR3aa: ASSPRDRPHEQY

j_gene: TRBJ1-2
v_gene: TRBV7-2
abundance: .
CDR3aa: ASSLAADYGYT

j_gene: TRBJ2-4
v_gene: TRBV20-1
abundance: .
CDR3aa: SASQGAKNIQY

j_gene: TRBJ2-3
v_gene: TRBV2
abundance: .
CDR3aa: ASSEGVAGSTDTQY

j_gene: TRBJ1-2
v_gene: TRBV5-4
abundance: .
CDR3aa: ASRPGTDYGYT

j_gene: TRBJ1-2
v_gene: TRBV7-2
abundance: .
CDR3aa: ASSIHRVNNYGYT

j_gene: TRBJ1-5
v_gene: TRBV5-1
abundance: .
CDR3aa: ASSLGTRDQPQH

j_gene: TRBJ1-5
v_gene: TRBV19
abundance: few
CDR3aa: ASSGSNQPQH

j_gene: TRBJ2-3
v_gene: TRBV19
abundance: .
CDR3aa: ASSRRLAGVTDTQY

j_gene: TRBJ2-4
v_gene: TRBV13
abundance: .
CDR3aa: ASSFFSRGDIQY

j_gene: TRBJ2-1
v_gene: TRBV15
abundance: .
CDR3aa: ATSRGKRGEQF

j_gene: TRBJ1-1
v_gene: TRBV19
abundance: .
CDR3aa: ASSTKVPGQGQDTEAF

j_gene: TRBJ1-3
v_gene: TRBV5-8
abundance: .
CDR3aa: ASVRGRGNTIY

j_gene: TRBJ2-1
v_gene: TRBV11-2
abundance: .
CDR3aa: ASSLEQYNEQF

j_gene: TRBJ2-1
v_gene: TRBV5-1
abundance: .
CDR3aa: ASSLSAGGTHEQF

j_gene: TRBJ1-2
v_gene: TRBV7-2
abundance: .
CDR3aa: ASSSTPTGLVNYGYT